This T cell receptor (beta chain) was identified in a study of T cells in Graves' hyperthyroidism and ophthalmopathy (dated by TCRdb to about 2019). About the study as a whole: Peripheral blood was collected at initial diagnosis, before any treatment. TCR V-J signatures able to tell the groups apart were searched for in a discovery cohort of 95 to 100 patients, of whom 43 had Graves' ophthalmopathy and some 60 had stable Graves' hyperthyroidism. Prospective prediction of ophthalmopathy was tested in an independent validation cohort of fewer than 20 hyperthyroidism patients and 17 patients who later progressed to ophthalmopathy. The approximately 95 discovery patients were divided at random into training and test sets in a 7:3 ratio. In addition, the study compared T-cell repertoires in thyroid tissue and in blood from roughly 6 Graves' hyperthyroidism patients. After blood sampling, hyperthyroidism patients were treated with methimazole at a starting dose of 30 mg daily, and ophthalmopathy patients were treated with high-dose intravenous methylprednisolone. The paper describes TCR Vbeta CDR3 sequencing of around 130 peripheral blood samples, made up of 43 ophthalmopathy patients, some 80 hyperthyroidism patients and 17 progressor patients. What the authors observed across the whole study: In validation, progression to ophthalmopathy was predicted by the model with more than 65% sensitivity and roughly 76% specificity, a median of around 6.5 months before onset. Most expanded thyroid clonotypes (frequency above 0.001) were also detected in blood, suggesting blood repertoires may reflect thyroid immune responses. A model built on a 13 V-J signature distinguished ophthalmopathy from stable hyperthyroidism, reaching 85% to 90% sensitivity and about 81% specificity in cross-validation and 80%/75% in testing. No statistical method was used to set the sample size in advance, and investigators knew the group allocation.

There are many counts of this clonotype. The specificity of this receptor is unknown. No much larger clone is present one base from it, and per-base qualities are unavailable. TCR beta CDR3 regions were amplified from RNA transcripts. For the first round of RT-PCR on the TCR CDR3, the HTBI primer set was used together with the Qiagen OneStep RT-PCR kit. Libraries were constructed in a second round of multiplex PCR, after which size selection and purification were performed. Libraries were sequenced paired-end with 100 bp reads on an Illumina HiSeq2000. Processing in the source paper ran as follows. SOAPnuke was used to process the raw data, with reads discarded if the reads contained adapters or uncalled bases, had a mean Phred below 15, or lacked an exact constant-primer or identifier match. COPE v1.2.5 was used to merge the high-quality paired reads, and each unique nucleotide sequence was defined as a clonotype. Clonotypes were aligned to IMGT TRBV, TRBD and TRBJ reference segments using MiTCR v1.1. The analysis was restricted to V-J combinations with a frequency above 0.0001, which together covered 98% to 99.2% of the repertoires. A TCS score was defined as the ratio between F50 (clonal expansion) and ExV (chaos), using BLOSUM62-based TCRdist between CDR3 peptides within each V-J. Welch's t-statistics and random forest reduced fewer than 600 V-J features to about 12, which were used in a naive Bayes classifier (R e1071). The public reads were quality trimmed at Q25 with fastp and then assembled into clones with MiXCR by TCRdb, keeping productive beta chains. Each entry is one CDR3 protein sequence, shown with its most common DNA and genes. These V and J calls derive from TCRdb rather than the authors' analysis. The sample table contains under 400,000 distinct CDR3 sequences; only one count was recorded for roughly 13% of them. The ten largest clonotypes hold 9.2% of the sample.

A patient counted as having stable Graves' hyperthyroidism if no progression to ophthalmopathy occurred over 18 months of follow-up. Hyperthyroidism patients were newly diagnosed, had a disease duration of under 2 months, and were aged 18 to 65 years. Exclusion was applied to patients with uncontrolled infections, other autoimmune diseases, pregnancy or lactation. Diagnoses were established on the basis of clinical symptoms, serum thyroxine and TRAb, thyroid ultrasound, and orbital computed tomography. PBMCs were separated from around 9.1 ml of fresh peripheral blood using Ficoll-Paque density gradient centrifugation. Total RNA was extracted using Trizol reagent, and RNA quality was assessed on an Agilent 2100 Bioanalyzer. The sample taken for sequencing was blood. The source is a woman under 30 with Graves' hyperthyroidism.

The encoded CDR3 is CASTSGLNSNQPQHF. Read as DNA, the sequence is TGTGCCAGCACCTCGGGACTCAATAGCAATCAGCCCCAGCATTTT. The V and J segments used are TRBV28 and TRBJ1-5; TRBD1 is a weak D gene call, 5 bases matching. Via the germline V gene, CDR1 is MDHEN and CDR2 SYDVKM. The CDR3 spans 15 residues, from the cysteine through the phenylalanine. The sequence is cut down to CDR3 DNA, 45 bases in frame from base 1. Between the V and J ends, shortened by 7 bases and 0 bases respectively, the junction contains 13 bases.